The following is a T cell receptor (beta chain) sequence with its context. Looked up from germline, CDR1 is LGHNA and CDR2 is YNFKEQ. CDR3 size: 14 residues. With 2 bases removed from V and 2 bases from J, the gap between germline ends came to 9 bases. The sample belongs to a study of blood T cell repertoires in COVID-19. As for the study in general: From the United States, Italy and Spain came samples of acute and convalescent COVID-19. From T cells, B-cell-depleted T cells, or PBMCs came the material, which was cDNA or gDNA.

Study processing details: Nucleated cell number was recorded as an estimate derived from reference gene primer amplification. Produced via immunoSEQ multiplex PCR; TCRdb's table is partial and in-frame only. That table gives V, J and clone size, and the DNA gave D and trimming. This repertoire shows around 200,000 clones, more than 65% found once; its top ten account for 4.4%. The sequencing input was peripheral blood. This TCR was sampled from a man between 45 and 60 years old with active or convalescent COVID-19. J is TRBJ2-5 and V is TRBV4-2; possibly TRBD2 for D (6 bases). The CDR3 is CASSQPGTQETQYF. In DNA, the CDR3 is TGTGCCAGCAGCCAACCCGGGACTCAAGAGACCCAGTACTTC.